This entry lists 26 T cell receptor beta chains sequenced from one sample in a study of beta chain features in type 1 diabetes. The study reverse transcribed the entire isolated RNA, so it sequenced expressed TCRB transcripts. Profiled with immunoSEQ multiplex PCR; TCRdb holds only in-frame clones, not every one. The data show about 900,000 clones, 15% to 20% seen once. The sample taken for sequencing was naive CD4+ T cells from blood. Receptor source: a woman aged 18-30 years in good health.

The genes are TRBV14 and TRBJ2-1; possible D gene TRBD2, 6 bases. Trimming cost V 1 base and J 6 bases, with 16 bases left between them. Germline V gives CDR1 SGHDN, CDR2 FVKESK. The CDR3 is 16 residues long. The CDR3 sequence is CASSQVRPAEGNEQFF. The CDR3 DNA sequence: TGTGCCAGCAGCCAAGTCCGTCCAGCGGAGGGCAATGAGCAGTTCTTC.

The chain links TRBV7-3 to TRBJ1-1; the D is unclear. The CDR3 has 14 amino acids. The germline V and J ends were trimmed by 5 bases and 2 bases, with 12 bases remaining between them. Germline CDR1 SGHTA, CDR2 FQGTGA. The CDR3 DNA reads as TGTGCCAGCAGCCCCTCCCGCGACAACACTGAAGCTTTCTTT. This encodes CASSPSRDNTEAFF.

The V call is TRBV7-2, the J call TRBJ2-2, with 8 bases lining up with TRBD2. The J segment lost 0 bases and the V segment lost 4 bases, leaving 4 bases of the junction unmatched. Germline V gene lookup returns CDR1 SGHTA and CDR2 FQGNSA. This CDR3 region has 16 residues. CDR3 protein: CASSSNSGANTGELFF. The CDR3 DNA follows: TGTGCCAGCAGCTCTAATAGCGGGGCGAACACCGGGGAGCTGTTTTTT.

Notes on this clone: Other nucleotide sequences in the sample specify the same CDR3. J is TRBJ2-7 and V is TRBV5-1, with TRBD1 identical over 7 bases. With 3 bases clipped from V and 2 bases from J, the junction kept 2 bases outside the gene matches. The CDR3 loop spans 13 amino acids. Germline loops: CDR1 SGHRS, CDR2 YFSETQ. The CDR3 bases are TGCGCCAGCAGCTCCGGGACAGCCTACGAGCAGTACTTC. Residues: CASSSGTAYEQYF. The full variable domain, its missing parts supplied by reference TRBV5-1 and TRBJ2-7, is KAGVTQTPRYLIKTRGQQVTLSCSPISGHRSVSWYQQTPGQGLQFLFEYFSETQRNKGNFPGRFSGRQFSNSRSEMNVSTLELGDSALYLCASSSGTAYEQYFGPGTRLTVT.

The V call is TRBV28, the J call TRBJ2-3, with D perhaps given as TRBD1 or TRBD2 (5 bases each). The CDR3 length is 14 residues. Trimming shortened V by 2 bases and J by 9 bases, and 15 bases separated the two germline ends. Germline CDR1 MDHEN, CDR2 SYDVKM. CDR3 sequence reads: CASSLVGPGETQYF. DNA for the CDR3: TGTGCCAGCAGTTTAGTGGGACCAGGAGAGACGCAGTATTTT.

A few counts support this clone. The identical CDR3 is also encoded by other nucleotide sequences in the sample. The chain joins TRBV9 to TRBJ2-1; D is ambiguous. The CDR3 has 13 amino acids. The V end lost 2 bases, the J end lost 4 bases, and 7 bases lay between the germline ends. CDR1 and CDR2 (germline): SGDLS, YYNGEE. This chain's CDR3 is CASSVDPYNEQFF. The DNA for the CDR3 is TGTGCCAGCAGCGTCGACCCGTACAATGAGCAGTTCTTC.

This chain uses TRBV6-1 with TRBJ2-2; a possible D gene is TRBD2 (6 bases). This CDR3 is 13 amino acids long. Germline V gene data show CDR1 as MNHNS and CDR2 as SASEGT. V was clipped by 7 bases and J by 6 bases, with 12 bases between them. The CDR3 region is CASNGRWAGELFF. The CDR3 coding sequence is TGTGCCAGCAACGGGAGATGGGCCGGGGAGCTGTTTTTT.

The chain uses TRBV10-3 and TRBJ1-2; 8 bases map to TRBD1. Germline V gene sequence: CDR1 ENHRY, CDR2 SYGVKD. The trim removed 4 bases at V and 2 bases at J, leaving 3 bases unmatched. CDR3 size: 14 residues. Written as DNA, the CDR3 is TGTGCCATCAGTGGACAGGGGAACAACTATGGCTACACCTTC. Its protein product is CAISGQGNNYGYTF.

The sample holds a few counts of this clone. The V and J genes are TRBV10-3 and TRBJ1-1; possible D gene TRBD1, 6 bases. The CDR3 consists of 13 residues. Germline V gene data show CDR1 as ENHRY and CDR2 as SYGVKD. The V end was cut by 10 bases, the J end by 2 bases, with 14 bases between. The CDR3 region is CANSQGPNTEAFF. The CDR3 DNA is TGTGCCAACTCACAGGGCCCTAACACTGAAGCTTTCTTT.

This clone has just a few counts. The chain recombines TRBV7-9 with TRBJ1-4, with D uncertain. CDR1 SEHNR and CDR2 FQNEAQ come from the germline V gene (reference sequence). Trimming stripped 6 bases from V and 5 bases from J, with 10 bases between. The CDR3 runs to 13 residues. The CDR3 DNA is TGTGCCAGCAGTGGCAGAGCAAATGAAAAACTGTTTTTT. This translates into CASSGRANEKLFF. The complete variable domain, with remaining parts taken from reference TRBV7-9 and TRBJ1-4, reads DTGVSQNPRHKITKRGQNVTFRCDPISEHNRLYWYRQTLGQGPEFLTYFQNEAQLEKSRLLSDRFSAERPKGSFSTLEIQRTEQGDSAMYLCASSGRANEKLFFGSGTQLSVL.

The chain combines TRBV11-2 with TRBJ2-3; 10 nucleotides line up with TRBD1. The CDR3 runs to 17 residues. The J segment lost 3 bases and the V segment lost 5 bases, leaving 11 bases of the junction unmatched. Germline V gene data show CDR1 as SGHAT and CDR2 as FQNNGV. As DNA, the CDR3 is TGTGCCAGCAGCCAGACGGGACAGGGGAGTGGGACAGATACGCAGTATTTT. Protein: CASSQTGQGSGTDTQYF.

Only a few counts were recorded for this clone. This sequence joins TRBV4-3 and TRBJ1-2; TRBD1 is a possible D gene (5 bases). Per the germline V gene, CDR1 is LGHNA and CDR2 is YSLEER. This CDR3 comprises 13 residues. Trimming cost V 0 bases and J 5 bases, with 7 bases left between them. CDR3 in DNA: TGCGCCAGCAGCCAAGAACCAGGGTATGGCTACACCTTC. Its translation is CASSQEPGYGYTF.

The chain has TRBV28 and TRBJ2-5, with D unresolved. Looked up from germline, CDR1 is MDHEN and CDR2 is SYDVKM. This CDR3 spans 14 amino acids. V gave up 5 bases and J gave up 5 bases, with 15 bases separating them. The CDR3 reads CASSPRRSMETQYF. The CDR3 DNA is TGTGCCAGCAGTCCCCGGAGATCCATGGAGACCCAGTACTTC.

The table lists this clone with a few counts. The rearrangement joins TRBV7-9 to TRBJ2-1; 8 bases align to TRBD1. Germline lookup yields CDR1 SEHNR and CDR2 FQNEAQ (reference sequence). Germline trimming cut 1 base from V and 8 bases from J; bases unmatched to any gene: 10. The length of the CDR3 is 16 residues. CDR3 region: CASSLGGTGRSYEQFF. In DNA form, the CDR3 reads TGTGCCAGCAGCTTAGGGGGGACAGGACGTTCGTATGAGCAGTTCTTC.

The chain combines TRBV7-2 with TRBJ2-3; 11 bases are shared with TRBD2. V trimming: 6 bases; J trimming: 2 bases; junction bases outside the gene matches: 10. In germline, CDR1 is SGHTA, CDR2 FQGNSA. This CDR3 is 17 amino acids long. In DNA, the CDR3 is TGTGCCAGCAGTGGGACTAGCGGCGCCTCTAACACAGATACGCAGTATTTT. Amino acids: CASSGTSGASNTDTQYF.

The rearrangement uses TRBV5-1 and TRBJ2-1; tentatively, D is TRBD2 (5 bases). Germline V gives CDR1 SGHRS, CDR2 YFSETQ. V lost 0 bases, J lost 8 bases, and 12 bases lay in between. CDR3 size: 14 residues. The CDR3 bases are TGCGCCAGCAGCTTGGGAGAGGGCCGGGATGAGCAGTTCTTC. Translation gives CASSLGEGRDEQFF. Variable domain in full (rest from reference TRBV5-1 and TRBJ2-1): KAGVTQTPRYLIKTRGQQVTLSCSPISGHRSVSWYQQTPGQGLQFLFEYFSETQRNKGNFPGRFSGRQFSNSRSEMNVSTLELGDSALYLCASSLGEGRDEQFFGPGTRLTVL.

This clone was seen a handful of times. This sequence joins TRBV5-1 and TRBJ1-2; the D gene is possibly TRBD1 (5 bases). Germline V gives CDR1 SGHRS, CDR2 YFSETQ. The V end lost 4 bases, the J end lost 0 bases, and 19 bases lay between the germline ends. The CDR3 spans 17 residues. CDR3 in amino acids: CASSPKQGHRANYGYTF. The DNA for the CDR3 is TGCGCCAGCAGCCCAAAACAAGGACATAGAGCTAACTATGGCTACACCTTC. Full variable domain (missing parts from reference TRBV5-1 and TRBJ1-2): KAGVTQTPRYLIKTRGQQVTLSCSPISGHRSVSWYQQTPGQGLQFLFEYFSETQRNKGNFPGRFSGRQFSNSRSEMNVSTLELGDSALYLCASSPKQGHRANYGYTFGSGTRLTVV.

The chain links TRBV14 to TRBJ1-2; perhaps TRBD1 as D (6 bases). This CDR3 has 13 residues. Per germline, CDR1 SGHDN and CDR2 FVKESK. With 1 base removed from V and 7 bases from J, the gap between germline ends came to 10 bases. CDR3: CASSQVTGSGYTF. The CDR3 nucleotides are TGTGCCAGCAGCCAAGTCACAGGGAGTGGCTACACCTTC.

This clone was recorded a few times. CDR3 residues: CASSYSRRAHGEQYF. The DNA of the CDR3 is TGTGCCAGCAGTTACTCGAGAAGGGCACATGGCGAGCAGTACTTC. The chain recombines TRBV6-5 with TRBJ2-7; D unclear. V lost 0 bases, J lost 6 bases, and 15 bases lay in between. The CDR3 runs 15 residues. Per the germline V gene, CDR1 is MNHEY and CDR2 is SVGAGI.

This chain connects TRBV7-8 to TRBJ2-2, with 15 bases fitting TRBD2. V shed 4 bases and J 6 bases; nucleotides not matched to a gene: 9. CDR1 is SGHVS and CDR2 is FQNEAQ in the germline V gene. The CDR3 extends over 18 amino acids. CDR3 residues: CASSSRTSGRADAGELFF. Written as DNA, the CDR3 is TGTGCCAGCAGCTCCCGGACTAGCGGGAGGGCCGATGCCGGGGAGCTGTTTTTT.

The chain links TRBV28 to TRBJ1-2, with D possibly matching TRBD1 (5 bases). This CDR3 spans 14 amino acids. In germline, CDR1 is MDHEN, CDR2 SYDVKM. V was cut by 7 bases and J by 2 bases, with 14 bases left in between. The CDR3 spells CASTALGQNYGYTF. CDR3 DNA: TGTGCCAGCACCGCCCTTGGACAAAACTATGGCTACACCTTC.

The rearrangement uses TRBV6-1 and TRBJ1-1; D is uncertain. With 4 bases removed from V and 1 base from J, the gap between germline ends came to 16 bases. The CDR3 sequence is 16 residues long. Germline CDR1 and CDR2: MNHNS and SASEGT. The CDR3 reads CASSALEVGWNTEAFF. The CDR3 DNA sequence: TGTGCCAGCAGTGCCTTGGAGGTAGGGTGGAACACTGAAGCTTTCTTT.

This clone was picked up a small number of times. V usage is TRBV28 and J usage is TRBJ1-2; D not resolved. This CDR3 contains 12 residues. The germline V gene has CDR1 MDHEN and CDR2 SYDVKM. With 6 bases removed from V and 4 bases from J, the gap between germline ends came to 9 bases. Here the CDR3 DNA reads TGTGCCAGCAGGGGCCGGTCCTATGGCTACACCTTC. Amino acid sequence: CASRGRSYGYTF.

The CDR3 nucleotides read TGCGCCAGCAGTGTGACCGTTAGCAATCAGCCCCAGCATTTT. As protein: CASSVTVSNQPQHF. This chain joins TRBV10-2 and TRBJ1-5; D not certain. CDR3 length: 14 amino acids. Germline loops: CDR1 WSHSY, CDR2 SAAADI. Trimming took off 4 bases at V and 0 bases at J, with 7 bases between the two ends.

This clone has just a few counts. CDR3 nucleotide sequence: TGTGCCAGCAACTCCTACTCCCGCCGGAGCACTGAAGCTTTCTTT. It specifies CASNSYSRRSTEAFF. The chain joins TRBV21-1 to TRBJ1-1. TRBV21-1 is a pseudogene segment. There are 15 residues in the CDR3.

DNA of the CDR3: TGTGCCAGCAGCTTAAGGCGGTCCTCAGCCGATACGCAGTATTTT. Protein product: CASSLRRSSADTQYF. This sequence joins TRBV7-2 and TRBJ2-3; no reliable D call. Looked up from germline, CDR1 is SGHTA and CDR2 is FQGNSA. Trimming took 2 bases from V and 6 from J, leaving 15 bases between them. This CDR3 comprises 15 residues.